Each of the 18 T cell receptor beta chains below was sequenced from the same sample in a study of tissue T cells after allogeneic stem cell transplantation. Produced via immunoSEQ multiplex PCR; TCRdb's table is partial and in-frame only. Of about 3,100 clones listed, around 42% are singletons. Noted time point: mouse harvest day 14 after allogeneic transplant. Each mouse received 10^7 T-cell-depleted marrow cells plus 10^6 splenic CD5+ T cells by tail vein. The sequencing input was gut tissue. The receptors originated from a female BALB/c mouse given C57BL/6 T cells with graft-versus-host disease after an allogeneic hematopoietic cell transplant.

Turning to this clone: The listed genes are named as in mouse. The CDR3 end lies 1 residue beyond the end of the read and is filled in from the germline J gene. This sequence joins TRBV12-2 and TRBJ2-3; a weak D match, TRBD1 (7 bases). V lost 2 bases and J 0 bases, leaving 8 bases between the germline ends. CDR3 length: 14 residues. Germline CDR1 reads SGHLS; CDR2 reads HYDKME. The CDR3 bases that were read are TGTGCCAGCTCTCAGGGGGCTAGTGCAGAAACGCTGTAT. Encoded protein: CASSQGASAETLY. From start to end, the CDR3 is CASSQGASAETLYF.

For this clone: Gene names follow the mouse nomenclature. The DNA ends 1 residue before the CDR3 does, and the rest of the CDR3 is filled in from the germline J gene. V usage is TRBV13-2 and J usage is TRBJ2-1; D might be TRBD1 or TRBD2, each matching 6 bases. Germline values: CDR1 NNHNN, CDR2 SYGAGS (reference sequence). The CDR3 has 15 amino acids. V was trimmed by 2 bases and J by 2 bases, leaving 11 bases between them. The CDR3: CASGEGGRDYAEQFF. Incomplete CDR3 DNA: TGTGCCAGCGGTGAAGGGGGGAGGGACTATGCTGAGCAGTTC.

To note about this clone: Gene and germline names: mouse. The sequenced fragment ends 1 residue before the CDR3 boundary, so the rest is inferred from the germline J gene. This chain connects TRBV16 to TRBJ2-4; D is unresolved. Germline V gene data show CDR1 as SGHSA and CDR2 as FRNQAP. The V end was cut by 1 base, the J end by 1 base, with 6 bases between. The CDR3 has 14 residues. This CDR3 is CASSLVGGQNTLYF. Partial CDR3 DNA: TGTGCAAGCAGCTTAGTCGGAGGTCAAAACACCTTGTAC.

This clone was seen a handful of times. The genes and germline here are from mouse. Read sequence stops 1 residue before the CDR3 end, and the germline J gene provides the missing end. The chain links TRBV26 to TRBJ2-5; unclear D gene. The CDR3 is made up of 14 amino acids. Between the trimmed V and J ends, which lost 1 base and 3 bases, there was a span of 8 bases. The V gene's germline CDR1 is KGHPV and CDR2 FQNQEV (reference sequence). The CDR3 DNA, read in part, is TGTGCCAGCAGTCTGTGGGGAGGGCAAGACACCCAGTAC. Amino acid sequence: CASSLWGGQDTQY. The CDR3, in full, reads CASSLWGGQDTQYF.

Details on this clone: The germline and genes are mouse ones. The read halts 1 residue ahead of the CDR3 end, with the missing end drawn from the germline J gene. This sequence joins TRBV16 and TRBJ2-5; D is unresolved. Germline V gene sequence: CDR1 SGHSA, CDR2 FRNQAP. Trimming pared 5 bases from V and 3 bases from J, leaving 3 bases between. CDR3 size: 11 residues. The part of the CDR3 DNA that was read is TGTGCAAGCAGCCCACAAGACACCCAGTAC. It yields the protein CASSPQDTQY. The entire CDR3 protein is CASSPQDTQYF.

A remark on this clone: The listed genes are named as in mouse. Incomplete CDR3 DNA: TGTGCTAGCTCTCAGGGGGCGCGAGACACCCAGTAC. This gives the protein CASSQGARDTQY. The whole CDR3 sequence is CASSQGARDTQYF. V usage is TRBV29 and J usage is TRBJ2-5; 8 bases fit TRBD1. The CDR3 is cut off 1 residue early in the read; its end comes from the germline J gene. The CDR3 runs 13 residues. V lost 8 bases and J lost 5; bases outside the gene matches: 6. Germline CDR1 and CDR2: MSHET and SYDVDS.

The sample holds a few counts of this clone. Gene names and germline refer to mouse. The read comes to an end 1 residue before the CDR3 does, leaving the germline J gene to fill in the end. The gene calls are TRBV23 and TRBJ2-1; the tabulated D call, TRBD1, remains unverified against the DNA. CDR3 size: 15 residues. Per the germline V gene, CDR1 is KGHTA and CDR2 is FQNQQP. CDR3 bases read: TGCTCCAGCAGTCCCTCGACAGGGAGAGGGGCTGAGCAGTTC. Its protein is CSSSPSTGRGAEQF. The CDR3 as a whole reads CSSSPSTGRGAEQFF.

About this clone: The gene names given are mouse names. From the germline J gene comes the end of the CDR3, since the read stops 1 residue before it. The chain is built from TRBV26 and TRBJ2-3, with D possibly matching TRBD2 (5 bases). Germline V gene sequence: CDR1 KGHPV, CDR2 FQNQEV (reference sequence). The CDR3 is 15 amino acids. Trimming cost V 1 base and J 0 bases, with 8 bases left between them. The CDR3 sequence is CASSLFAGSAETLYF. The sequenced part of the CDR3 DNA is TGTGCCAGCAGTCTGTTTGCTGGGAGTGCAGAAACGCTGTAT.

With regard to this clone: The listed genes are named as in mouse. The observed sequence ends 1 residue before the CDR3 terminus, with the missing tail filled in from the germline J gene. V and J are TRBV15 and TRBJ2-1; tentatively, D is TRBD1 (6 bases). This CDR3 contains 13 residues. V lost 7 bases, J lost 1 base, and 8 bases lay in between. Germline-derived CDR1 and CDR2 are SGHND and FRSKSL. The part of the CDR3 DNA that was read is TGTGCCAGCACGGGACACAACTATGCTGAGCAGTTC. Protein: CASTGHNYAEQF. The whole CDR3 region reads CASTGHNYAEQFF.

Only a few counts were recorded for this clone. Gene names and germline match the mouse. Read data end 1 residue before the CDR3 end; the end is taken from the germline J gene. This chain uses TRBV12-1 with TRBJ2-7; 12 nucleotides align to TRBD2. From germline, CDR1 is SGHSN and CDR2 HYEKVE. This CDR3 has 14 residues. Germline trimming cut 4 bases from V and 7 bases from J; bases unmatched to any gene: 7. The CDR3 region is CASSPGLGGREQYF. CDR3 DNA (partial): TGTGCCAGCTCCCCGGGACTGGGGGGAAGAGAACAGTAC.

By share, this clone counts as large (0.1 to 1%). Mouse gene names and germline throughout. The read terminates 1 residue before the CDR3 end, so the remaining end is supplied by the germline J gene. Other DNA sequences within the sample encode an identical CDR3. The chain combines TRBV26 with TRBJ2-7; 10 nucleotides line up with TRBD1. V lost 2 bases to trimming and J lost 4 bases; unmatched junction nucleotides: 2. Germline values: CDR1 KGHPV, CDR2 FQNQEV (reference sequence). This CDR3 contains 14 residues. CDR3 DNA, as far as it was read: TGTGCCAGCAGTCTGGGGGACAGGGGTTATGAACAGTAC. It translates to CASSLGDRGYEQY. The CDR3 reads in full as CASSLGDRGYEQYF.

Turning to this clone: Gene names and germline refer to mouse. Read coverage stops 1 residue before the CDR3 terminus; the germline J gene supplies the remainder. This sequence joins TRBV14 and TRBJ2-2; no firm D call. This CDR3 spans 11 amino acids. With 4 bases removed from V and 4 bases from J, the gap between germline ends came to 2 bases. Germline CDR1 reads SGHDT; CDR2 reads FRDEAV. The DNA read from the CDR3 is TGTGCCAGCAGTCCCACCGGGCAGCTCTAC. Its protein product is CASSPTGQLY. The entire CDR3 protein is CASSPTGQLYF. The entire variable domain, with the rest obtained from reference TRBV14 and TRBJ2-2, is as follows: EAGVTQSPRYAVLQEGQAVSFWCDPISGHDTLYWYQQPRDQGPQLLVYFRDEAVIDNSQLPSDRFSAVRPKGTNSTLKIQSAKQGDTATYLCASSPTGQLYFGEGSKLTVL.

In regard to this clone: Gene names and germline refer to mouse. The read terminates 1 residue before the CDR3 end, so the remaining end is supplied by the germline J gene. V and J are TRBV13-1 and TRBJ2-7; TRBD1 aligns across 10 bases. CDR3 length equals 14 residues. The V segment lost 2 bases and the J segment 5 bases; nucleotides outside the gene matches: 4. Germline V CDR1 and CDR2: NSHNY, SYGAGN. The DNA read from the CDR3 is TGTGCCAGCAGTGACGCGGGACAGGGGCATGAACAGTAC. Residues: CASSDAGQGHEQY. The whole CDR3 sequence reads CASSDAGQGHEQYF.

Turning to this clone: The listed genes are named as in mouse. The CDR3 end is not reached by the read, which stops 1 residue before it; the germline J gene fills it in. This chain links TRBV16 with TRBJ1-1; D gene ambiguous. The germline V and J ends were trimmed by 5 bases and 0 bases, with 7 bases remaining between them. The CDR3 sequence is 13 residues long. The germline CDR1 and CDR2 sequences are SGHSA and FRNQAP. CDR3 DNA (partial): TGTGCAAGCAGCCCCAGTGCAAACACAGAAGTCTTC. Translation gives CASSPSANTEVF. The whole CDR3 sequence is CASSPSANTEVFF.

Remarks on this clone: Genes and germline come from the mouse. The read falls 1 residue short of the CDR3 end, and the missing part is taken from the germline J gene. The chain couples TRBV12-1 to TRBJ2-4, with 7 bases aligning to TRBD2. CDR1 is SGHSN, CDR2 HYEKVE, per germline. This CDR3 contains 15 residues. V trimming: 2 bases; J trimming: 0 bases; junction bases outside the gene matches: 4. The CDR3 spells CASSRGTVSQNTLYF. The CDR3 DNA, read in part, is TGTGCCAGCTCTCGTGGGACTGTTAGTCAAAACACCTTGTAC.

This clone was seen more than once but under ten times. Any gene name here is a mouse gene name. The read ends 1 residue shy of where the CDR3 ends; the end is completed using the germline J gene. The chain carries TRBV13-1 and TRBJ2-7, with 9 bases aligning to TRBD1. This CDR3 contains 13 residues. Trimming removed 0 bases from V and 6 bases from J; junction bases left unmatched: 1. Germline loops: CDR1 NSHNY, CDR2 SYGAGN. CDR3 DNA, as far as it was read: TGTGCCAGCAGTGATGACAGGGGGCGTGAACAGTAC. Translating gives CASSDDRGREQY. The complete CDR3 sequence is CASSDDRGREQYF.

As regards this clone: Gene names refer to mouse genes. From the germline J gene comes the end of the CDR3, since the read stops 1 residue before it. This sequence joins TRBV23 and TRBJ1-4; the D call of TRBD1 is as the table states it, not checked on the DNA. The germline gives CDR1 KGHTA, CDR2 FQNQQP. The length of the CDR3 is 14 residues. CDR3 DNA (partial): TGCTCCAGCAGTCAAACAGTATCCAACGAAAGATTATTT. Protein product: CSSSQTVSNERLF. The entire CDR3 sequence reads CSSSQTVSNERLFF. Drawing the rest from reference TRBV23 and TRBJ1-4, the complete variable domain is DAAVTQKPRYLIKMKGQEAEMKCIPEKGHTAVFWYQQKQSKELKFLIYFQNQQPLDQIDMVKERFSAVCPSSSLCSLGIRTCEAEDSALYLCSSSQTVSNERLFFGHGTKLSVL.

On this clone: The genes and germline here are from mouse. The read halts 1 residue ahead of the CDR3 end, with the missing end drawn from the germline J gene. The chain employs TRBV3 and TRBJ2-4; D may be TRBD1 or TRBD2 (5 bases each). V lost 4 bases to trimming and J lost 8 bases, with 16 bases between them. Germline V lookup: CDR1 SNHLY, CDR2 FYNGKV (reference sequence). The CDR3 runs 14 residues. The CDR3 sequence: CASSSLRDRTTLYF. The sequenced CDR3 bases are TGTGCCAGCAGCTCCCTCCGGGACCGAACCACCTTGTAC.